The rows below give T cell receptor beta chains drawn from one sample of a study of blood T cell repertoires in COVID-19. Sequencing used immunoSEQ multiplex PCR; TCRdb keeps in-frame clones, though not all of them. The repertoire consists of fewer than 250,000 clones, with about nine tenths occurring once and the leading ten covering more than 0.65%. Material for sequencing was peripheral blood. The receptor set was obtained from a young man with COVID-19, enrolled during active disease. CDR3s include the opening cysteine and the closing phenylalanine or tryptophan. The order of the fields is V gene, clone size, D gene, J gene, CDR3 protein, CDR3 DNA. The D gene is left open where the match is weak. Rows give clone size only sometimes, using once, few, many, or a class for an expanded clone.

>TRBV5-1|.|TRBD1|TRBJ1-2
CASSLDRGDTGYTF
TGCGCCAGCAGCTTGGACAGGGGGGACACGGGCTACACCTTC
>TRBV5-1|.|.|TRBJ2-2
CASSLSAANTGELFF
TGCGCCAGCAGCTTGTCCGCGGCGAACACCGGGGAGCTGTTTTTT
>TRBV5-5|.|TRBD2|TRBJ2-2
CASSSIRLAGGPRTGELFF
TGTGCCAGCAGCTCAATAAGACTAGCGGGGGGTCCCCGTACCGGGGAGCTGTTTTTT
>TRBV7-9|few|.|TRBJ2-7
CASIMTGAGSYEQYF
TGTGCCAGCATTATGACAGGAGCAGGTTCCTACGAGCAGTACTTC
>TRBV24-1|.|.|TRBJ2-1
CATSEVDTQKQFF
TGTGCCACCAGTGAAGTGGACACCCAAAAGCAGTTCTTC
>TRBV6-5|.|.|TRBJ1-6
CASSYEGSYNSPLHF
TGTGCCAGCAGTTACGAGGGCTCCTATAATTCACCCCTCCACTTT
>TRBV5-1|.|.|TRBJ2-2
CASTLEGTGELFF
TGCGCCAGCACCCTGGAGGGTACCGGGGAGCTGTTTTTT
>TRBV7-3|.|.|TRBJ1-1
CASSLDPGENTEAFF
TGTGCCAGCAGCTTAGATCCCGGAGAGAACACTGAAGCTTTCTTT
>TRBV2|.|TRBD1|TRBJ1-2
CASRPTGIANYGYTF
TGTGCCAGCAGGCCGACAGGGATAGCTAACTATGGCTACACCTTC
>TRBV7-9|.|TRBD1|TRBJ1-3
CASSSSGTGVSRGNTIYF
TGTGCCAGCAGCTCCTCCGGGACAGGGGTATCGCGTGGAAACACCATATATTTT
>TRBV27|.|TRBD1|TRBJ1-6
CASSLSIVGGQGTYNSPLHF
TGTGCCAGCAGTTTATCAATCGTCGGCGGACAGGGCACTTATAATTCACCCCTCCACTTT
>TRBV7-6|.|TRBD1|TRBJ1-6
CASSLRGQYPPLHF
TGTGCCAGCAGCTTAAGGGGACAGTACCCACCCCTCCACTTT
>TRBV15|.|.|TRBJ2-5
CATSRDSQGLGVQYF
TGTGCCACCAGCAGGGACTCACAGGGTTTAGGTGTCCAGTACTTC
>TRBV7-9|.|TRBD1|TRBJ1-3
CASSGGQGSGNTIYF
TGTGCCAGCAGCGGGGGACAGGGATCTGGAAACACCATATATTTT
>TRBV4-1|.|.|TRBJ1-1
CASSQGPENTEAFF
TGCGCCAGCAGCCAGGGCCCTGAGAACACTGAAGCTTTCTTT
>TRBV6-5|.|.|TRBJ1-1
CASSYLGAGNTEAFF
TGTGCCAGCAGTTACCTGGGGGCGGGGAACACTGAAGCTTTCTTT
>TRBV27|.|.|TRBJ1-1
CASRRTPNTEAFF
TGTGCCAGCAGAAGGACACCAAACACTGAAGCTTTCTTT